These 26 T cell receptor beta chains came from one sample sequenced in a study of response to subunit inactivated influenza vaccine. TCRdb analysed the RT-PCR reads with MiXCR anew, one entry per CDR3 protein. Of about 160,000 distinct CDR3 sequences in the sample, approximately 11% are singletons; the top ten hold around 12%. Sample: non-naive T cells sorted from PBMCs, taken about 6 weeks after vaccination. The receptors here all came from a man aged 50 or older who received an inactivated influenza vaccine.

This clonotype showed up many times. The chain joins TRBV20-1 to TRBJ1-6, with D unresolved. The germline CDR1 and CDR2 sequences are DFQATT and SNEGSKA (reference sequence). There are 15 residues in the CDR3. Between the trimmed V and J ends, which lost 3 bases and 6 bases, there was a span of 15 bases. The CDR3 DNA reads as TGCAGTGCTAGCCCTTCCGGGTTCCTTAATTCACCCCTCCACTTT. This sequence encodes CSASPSGFLNSPLHF.

The rearrangement joins TRBV7-2 to TRBJ2-1; 7 bases line up with TRBD1. The germline gives CDR1 SGHTA, CDR2 FQGNSA. Unmatched junction bases numbered 6, after V lost 6 bases and J lost 4 bases. CDR3 size: 14 residues. The DNA for the CDR3 is TGTGCCAGCAGTCGGGACAGTGCTTACAATGAGCAGTTCTTC. Translating gives CASSRDSAYNEQFF.

The J gene is TRBJ2-3, the V gene TRBV6-6; D gene uncertain. There are 13 residues in the CDR3. V gave up 6 bases and J gave up 1 base, with 8 bases separating them. Germline values: CDR1 MNHNY, CDR2 SVGAGI (reference sequence). The CDR3 DNA follows: TGTGCCAGCAGACCGGCAGGCACAGATACGCAGTATTTT. Its translation is CASRPAGTDTQYF.

This clonotype was seen at least ten times. The chain is built from TRBV12-3 or TRBV12-4 and TRBJ2-2, with D unclear. V lost 6 bases to trimming and J lost 5 bases, with 13 bases between them. The CDR3 has 14 amino acids. This chain's CDR3 is CASSPYSRTGELFF. DNA of the CDR3: TGTGCCAGCAGCCCGTACAGTCGAACCGGGGAGCTGTTTTTT.

This clonotype was picked up a small number of times. The chain links TRBV3-1 to TRBJ2-7, with 8 bases aligning to TRBD2. The V and J ends lost 1 base and 2 bases, in that order; junction bases with no gene match: 13. The CDR3 has 18 residues. Germline V lookup: CDR1 LGHDT, CDR2 YNNKEL (reference sequence). The CDR3 protein is CASSQARPAGTSAYEQYF. Here the CDR3 DNA reads TGTGCCAGCAGCCAAGCACGACCGGCCGGGACTAGTGCCTACGAGCAGTACTTC.

This clonotype occurred a few times. This chain uses TRBV12-3 or TRBV12-4 with TRBJ1-3; the D is unclear. This CDR3 has 14 amino acids. The V end was cut by 6 bases, the J end by 8 bases, with 17 bases between. The CDR3 protein is CASSLEGGRDTIYF. The CDR3 nucleotides read TGTGCCAGCAGCCTGGAGGGCGGGCGAGACACCATATATTTT.

As for this clonotype: At one of its ends the junction is not consistent with the germline gene, which may arise from a read error. This chain links TRBV20-1 with TRBJ2-5; a weak D match, TRBD2 (6 bases). CDR1 is DFQATT, CDR2 SNEGSKA, per germline (reference sequence). CDR3 length: 14 amino acids. DNA for the CDR3: TGCAGTGCTAGAGAGGGGGGACGACAAGACACCCAGTACTTC. Translated: CSAREGGRQDTQYF.

Many counts were recorded for this clonotype. The chain couples TRBV20-1 to TRBJ2-1; D gene uncertain. CDR1 and CDR2 from the germline V gene are DFQATT and SNEGSKA (reference sequence). The CDR3 spans 11 residues. The V gene lost 6 bases and the J gene lost 4 bases, with 7 bases spanning the gap. CDR3 nucleotide sequence: TGCAGTGCAGAAAATTACAATGAGCAGTTCTTC. Protein: CSAENYNEQFF.

This clonotype has only a few counts. The V gene is TRBV28, the J gene TRBJ2-4, with unresolved D. The V end lost 3 bases, the J end lost 8 bases, and 8 bases lay between the germline ends. Germline V lookup: CDR1 MDHEN, CDR2 SYDVKM. The CDR3 sequence is 12 residues long. The CDR3 sequence is CASSFGWDIQYF. CDR3 in DNA: TGTGCCAGCAGTTTCGGGTGGGACATTCAGTACTTC.

This clonotype was recorded a few times. The chain employs TRBV5-1 and TRBJ1-6; TRBD1 agrees at 8 bases. J lost 7 bases, V lost 3 bases, and 3 bases had no gene match. Germline V gene data show CDR1 as SGHRS and CDR2 as YFSETQ. This CDR3 spans 14 amino acids. The DNA for the CDR3 is TGCGCCAGCAGCTCGGACAGGGCCAATTCACCCCTCCACTTT. Translating gives CASSSDRANSPLHF.

This clonotype has just a few counts. The chain carries TRBV4-3 and TRBJ1-5; 7 bases are a match to TRBD1. The CDR3 covers 16 residues. The germline CDR1 and CDR2 sequences are LGHNA and YSLEER. With 0 bases clipped from V and 5 bases from J, the junction kept 7 bases outside the gene matches. The CDR3 DNA reads TGCGCCAGCAGCCAAGATCACCCGACAGGGCATCAGCCCCAGCATTTT. It yields the protein CASSQDHPTGHQPQHF.

This chain connects TRBV12-3 or TRBV12-4 to TRBJ1-1; 7 bases line up with TRBD1. The CDR3 spans 14 residues. The J segment lost 1 base and the V segment lost 7 bases, leaving 6 bases of the junction unmatched. CDR3 sequence: CASIRDRSNTEAFF. DNA of the CDR3: TGTGCCAGCATTAGGGACAGATCGAACACTGAAGCTTTCTTT.

This clonotype appeared a few times. V is TRBV29-1 and J is TRBJ2-1, with D perhaps matching TRBD2 (5 bases). The V end lost 7 bases, the J end lost 6 bases, and 16 bases lay between the germline ends. CDR3 length equals 13 residues. Germline V gene data show CDR1 as SQVTM and CDR2 as ANQGSEA. As DNA, the CDR3 is TGCAGCGCCGAGGGATGGACGTCCAATGAGCAGTTCTTC. This gives the protein CSAEGWTSNEQFF.

This clonotype was detected only a few times. The rearrangement links TRBV27 to TRBJ1-1, with TRBD1 identical over 9 bases. Germline-derived CDR1 and CDR2 are MNHEY and SMNVEV (reference sequence). V gave up 4 bases and J gave up 1 base; unmatched junction bases: 10. The CDR3 contains 17 residues. CDR3 amino acids: CASSSIPPGQGNTEAFF. For the CDR3, the DNA is TGTGCCAGCAGTTCCATCCCTCCGGGACAGGGGAACACTGAAGCTTTCTTT.

This clonotype was seen repeatedly, ten times or more. The rearrangement uses TRBV29-1 and TRBJ2-1, with D possibly being TRBD1 or TRBD2 (8 bases each). The CDR3 loop spans 15 amino acids. With 7 bases removed from V and 3 bases from J, the gap between germline ends came to 19 bases. Looked up from germline, CDR1 is SQVTM and CDR2 is ANQGSEA. CDR3 sequence reads: CSAEAGGQVYNEQFF. CDR3 sequence (DNA): TGCAGCGCCGAGGCGGGGGGACAGGTCTACAATGAGCAGTTCTTC.

The chain combines TRBV4-3 with TRBJ2-1; D may be TRBD2 (5 bases). The germline V gene has CDR1 LGHNA and CDR2 YSLEER. Trimming shortened V by 0 bases and J by 13 bases, and 16 bases separated the two germline ends. The CDR3 spans 14 residues. CDR3 sequence reads: CASSQDRGVGYQFF. In DNA form, the CDR3 reads TGCGCCAGCAGCCAAGATCGGGGAGTGGGTTATCAGTTCTTC.

Ten or more counts support this clonotype. The gene calls are TRBV10-3 and TRBJ2-1, with a tentative D call TRBD2 (6 bases). The CDR3 has 24 amino acids. V gave up 0 bases and J gave up 6 bases, with 39 bases separating them. CDR1 and CDR2 from the germline V gene are ENHRY and SYGVKD. CDR3 protein: CAISESIRSRGPGRMGVSGNEQFF. The DNA for the CDR3 is TGTGCCATCAGTGAGTCGATTAGGTCACGCGGCCCTGGGAGGATGGGAGTGTCCGGCAATGAGCAGTTCTTC.

Only a few counts were recorded for this clonotype. The CDR3 here is CASSHTKGGWYNEQFF. In DNA, the CDR3 is TGTGCCAGCAGCCATACGAAAGGGGGCTGGTACAATGAGCAGTTCTTC. This sequence joins TRBV11-2 and TRBJ2-1, with 7 bases identical to TRBD1. V shed 5 bases, J shed 4 bases, and the junction held 11 bases outside the gene matches. Per germline, CDR1 SGHAT and CDR2 FQNNGV. The CDR3 runs 16 residues.

This sequence joins TRBV20-1 and TRBJ2-3, with 10 bases lining up with TRBD2. The junction had 6 bases not matched to a gene; V was cut back by 3 bases and J by 6 bases. The germline CDR1 and CDR2 sequences are DFQATT and SNEGSKA (reference sequence). The CDR3 loop spans 14 amino acids. The CDR3 DNA follows: TGCAGTGCTAGTAGACTAGCGGGCCATGATACGCAGTATTTT. Its protein product is CSASRLAGHDTQYF.

This clonotype was picked up many times. CDR3 in DNA: TGTGCCAGCAGCTTATATCAGGGGCTGCTGGTCAAGGCGGGCTCCTACAATGAGCAGTTCTTC. It codes for CASSLYQGLLVKAGSYNEQFF. V usage is TRBV11-2 and J usage is TRBJ2-1, with D perhaps matching TRBD1 (6 bases). CDR3 length: 21 residues. Trimming shortened V by 2 bases and J by 0 bases, and 26 bases separated the two germline ends. Germline values: CDR1 SGHAT, CDR2 FQNNGV.

This clonotype has a handful of counts. The chain carries TRBV28 and TRBJ1-2; D unresolved. CDR3 length equals 13 residues. Germline V gene sequence: CDR1 MDHEN, CDR2 SYDVKM. V lost 7 bases and J lost 5, with 14 bases in between. In DNA form, the CDR3 reads TGTGCCAGCAAATTAACTCAAACTTATGGCTACACCTTC. It is translated as CASKLTQTYGYTF.

This clonotype appeared many times. In DNA form, the CDR3 reads TGTGCCAGCAGCCAAGACAGGACTAGCACAGATACGCAGTATTTT. This gives the protein CASSQDRTSTDTQYF. This chain links TRBV7-2 with TRBJ2-3; maybe TRBD1 (6 bases). Per the germline V gene, CDR1 is SGHTA and CDR2 is FQGNSA. The V end lost 5 bases, the J end lost 0 bases, and 12 bases lay between the germline ends. The CDR3 runs to 15 residues.

The CDR3 is CASSKAFF. The CDR3 DNA reads as TGCGCCAGCAGCAAAGCTTTCTTT. The rearrangement joins TRBV10-1 to TRBJ1-1, with D hard to call. V was clipped by 6 bases and J by 9 bases, with 2 bases between them. Germline V gene lookup returns CDR1 WNHNN and CDR2 SYGVQD (reference sequence). This CDR3 is built from 8 residues.

The V call is TRBV12-3 or TRBV12-4, the J call TRBJ2-1, with D hard to call. The length of the CDR3 is 13 residues. V shed 5 bases and J shed 10 bases, with 15 bases lying between them. CDR3 sequence: CASSRDGFYEQFF. As DNA, the CDR3 is TGTGCCAGCAGTCGCGATGGGTTTTACGAGCAGTTCTTC.

There are many counts of this clonotype. J is TRBJ2-3 and V is TRBV12-3 or TRBV12-4; either TRBD1 or TRBD2 may supply D (6 bases each). The CDR3 length is 14 residues. V was shortened by 5 bases and J by 2 bases, with 11 bases between the two germline ends. DNA of the CDR3: TGTGCCAGCAGTAGGGGGGTTGACACAGATACGCAGTATTTT. Amino acid sequence: CASSRGVDTDTQYF.

This clonotype was seen a few times. The V call is TRBV3-1, the J call TRBJ1-2, with D uncertain. Germline CDR1 LGHDT, CDR2 YNNKEL (reference sequence). The V and J ends lost 0 bases and 4 bases respectively, with 9 bases between them. The CDR3 length is 14 residues. The CDR3 coding sequence is TGTGCCAGCAGCCAAGACTACGGCCTCTATGGCTACACCTTC. Translating it yields CASSQDYGLYGYTF.